This T cell receptor beta chain was sequenced during a study of blood T cells in healthy people across ages (dated by TCRdb to 2013 to 2016). General notes on the study: Template switching captured roughly one uniquely barcoded TCR beta cDNA molecule per two T cells in model experiments. Age-related changes in TCR beta repertoire diversity were measured in the study by deep sequencing normalized with unique cDNA molecular identifiers. The donors were split into four age groups: young (average around 15 years), middle-aged (nearly 40), aged (approximately 59) and long-lived (under 90). To avoid experimental bias, donors of different ages were randomly spread across the sequencing lanes. Two additional independent replicas of 1 million unique cDNA reads from the same blood draw were analyzed for two donors (one aged 18 to 30 and one aged 80 or older). Study-wide conclusions, independent of this receptor: Observed TCR beta diversity per million T cells fell roughly linearly with age, and a significant reduction was already apparent by age roughly 40. Total diversity estimates from one million sequenced T cells were considered lower bounds and underestimates. Observed TCR beta diversity correlated strongly with the percentage of naive T cells measured by flow cytometry. Since profiling was done on bulk unsorted PBMCs, naive and antigen-experienced compartments could not be conclusively compared. Because the CMV infection status of the donors was unknown, age-related changes in expanded clonotypes may potentially have been confounded. Compared with the aged group, the long-lived group had more naive CD4+ T cells, fewer expanded clones and increased TCR diversity, a pattern suggesting age selection.

As for this clonotype: The clone's antigen remains unknown. Base-call qualities are not available, and no considerably larger clone is one nucleotide away.

Donors were approximately 42 systemically healthy Caucasian individuals from Russia aged roughly 6 to 100 years. Each donor gave about 9.7 milliliters of peripheral blood, drawn into EDTA-treated Vacutainer tubes. Ficoll-Paque density-gradient centrifugation was used to isolate PBMCs, with at least 7 million obtained per sample. Total RNA was extracted from PBMCs with Trizol reagent, with at least 5.5 micrograms obtained per sample. The percentages of naive CD45RAhigh/CD27high T cells were determined by flow cytometry on a PBMC aliquot from every donor. CDR1 and CDR2, looked up from the germline V gene (reference sequence), are MNHEY and SMNVEV. V is clipped by 5 bases and J by 0 bases, and the sequence between their germline boundaries is 20 bases long. Counted from cysteine to phenylalanine, this CDR3 has 17 amino acids. The only DNA kept is the CDR3, 51 bases in frame from the first base. The protocol used for the library was 5' RACE. The sequencer listed for this sample is Illumina HiSeq 2500. The second PCR ran for roughly 6 to 11 cycles and used a J-beta primer mix along with a sample-barcoded 5' primer. Each TCR beta cDNA molecule received a unique molecular identifier from a template-switch 5' adaptor carrying 12 random nucleotides. At least 2.5 million CDR3-containing paired-end reads were obtained from each sample. First-strand cDNA was synthesized from all RNA with the Mint cDNA synthesis kit, primed by a TRBC-specific oligonucleotide. Following uracil-DNA glycosylase treatment, all cDNA underwent a first 18-cycle PCR with the universal primers M1SS and BC2_uni_R. Per the original workflow: Each sample was normalized by randomly selecting 1 million high-quality reads, each carrying a distinct molecular identifier. Reads sharing molecular identifiers were discarded rather than binned into consensus sequences. CDR3 identification, clonotype clustering and error correction used MiTCR with a Q25 quality threshold and the strictest error-elimination algorithm. A nonparametric unseen species model using Euler transformation provided a lower-bound estimate of total TCR beta diversity. TCRdb took the public reads, trimmed them with fastp at Q25, ran MiXCR for clone calling and kept in-frame beta chains. Records with the same CDR3 protein are collapsed into one entry carrying the most frequent genes and DNA. The V and J calls were not made by the authors but by TCRdb's processing. Here the sample has 650,000 to 1,000,000 distinct CDR3 sequences; under 40% occur a single time. The ten largest clones capture around 13% of the sample.

This receptor chain uses TRBV27 and TRBJ2-7; tentative D gene TRBD2, with 6 bases matching. The sample comprised blood. This sequence originates from a man aged 18-30 years in good health. CDR3 reads: CASSPTGLTPTSYEQYF. The base sequence is TGTGCCAGCAGTCCCACGGGACTCACACCCACCTCCTACGAGCAGTACTTC.